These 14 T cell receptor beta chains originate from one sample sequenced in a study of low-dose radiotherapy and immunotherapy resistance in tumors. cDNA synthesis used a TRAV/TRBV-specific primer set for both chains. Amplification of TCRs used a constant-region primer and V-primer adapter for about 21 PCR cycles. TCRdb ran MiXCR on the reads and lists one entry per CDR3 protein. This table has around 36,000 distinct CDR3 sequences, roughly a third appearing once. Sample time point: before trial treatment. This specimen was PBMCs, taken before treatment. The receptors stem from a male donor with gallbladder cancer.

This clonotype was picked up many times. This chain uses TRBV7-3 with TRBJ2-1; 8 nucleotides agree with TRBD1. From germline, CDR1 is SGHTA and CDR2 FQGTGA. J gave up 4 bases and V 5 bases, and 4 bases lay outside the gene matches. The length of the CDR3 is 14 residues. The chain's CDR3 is CASSPWTGYNEQFF. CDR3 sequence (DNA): TGTGCCAGCAGCCCATGGACAGGGTACAATGAGCAGTTCTTC.

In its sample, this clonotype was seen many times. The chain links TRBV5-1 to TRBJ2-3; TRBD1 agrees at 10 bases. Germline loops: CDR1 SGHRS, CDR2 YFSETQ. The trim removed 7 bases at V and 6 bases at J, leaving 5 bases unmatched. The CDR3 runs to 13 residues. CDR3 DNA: TGCGCCAGCGGCCGGGACAGGGGCGATACGCAGTATTTT. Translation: CASGRDRGDTQYF.

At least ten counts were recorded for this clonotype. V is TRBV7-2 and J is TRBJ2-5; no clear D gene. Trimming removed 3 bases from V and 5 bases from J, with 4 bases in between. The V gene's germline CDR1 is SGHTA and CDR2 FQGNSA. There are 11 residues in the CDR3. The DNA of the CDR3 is TGTGCCAGCAGCTTCGGGGAGACCCAGTACTTC. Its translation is CASSFGETQYF.

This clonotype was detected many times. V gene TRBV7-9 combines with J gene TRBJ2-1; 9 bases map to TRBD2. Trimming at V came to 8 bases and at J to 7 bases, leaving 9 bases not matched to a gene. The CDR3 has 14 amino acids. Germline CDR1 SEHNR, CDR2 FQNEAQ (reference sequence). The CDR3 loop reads CASEGGRAINEQFF. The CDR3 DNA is TGTGCCAGCGAGGGCGGGAGGGCCATAAATGAGCAGTTCTTC.

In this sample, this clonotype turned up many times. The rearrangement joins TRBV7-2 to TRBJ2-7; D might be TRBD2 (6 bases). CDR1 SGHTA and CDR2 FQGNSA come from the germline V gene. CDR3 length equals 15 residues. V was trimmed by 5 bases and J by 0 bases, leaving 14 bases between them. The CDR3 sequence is CASSQGGVSSYEQYF. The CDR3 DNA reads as TGTGCCAGCAGCCAGGGCGGGGTGAGCTCCTACGAGCAGTACTTC. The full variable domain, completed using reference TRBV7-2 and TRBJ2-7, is GAGVSQSPSNKVTEKGKDVELRCDPISGHTALYWYRQSLGQGLEFLIYFQGNSAPDKSGLPSDRFSAERTGGSVSTLTIQRTQQEDSAVYLCASSQGGVSSYEQYFGPGTRLTVT.

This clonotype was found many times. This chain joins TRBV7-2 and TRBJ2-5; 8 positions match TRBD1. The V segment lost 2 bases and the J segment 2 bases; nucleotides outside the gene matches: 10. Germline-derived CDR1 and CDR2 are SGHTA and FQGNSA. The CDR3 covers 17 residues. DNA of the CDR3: TGTGCCAGCAGCTTATTGGGGGCAGGGGGCCTTCAAGAGACCCAGTACTTC. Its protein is CASSLLGAGGLQETQYF.

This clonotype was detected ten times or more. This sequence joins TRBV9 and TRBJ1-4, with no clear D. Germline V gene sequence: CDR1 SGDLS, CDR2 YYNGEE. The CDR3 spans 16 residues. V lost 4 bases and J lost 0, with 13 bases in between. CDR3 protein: CASSLMARATNEKLFF. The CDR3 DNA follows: TGTGCCAGCAGCTTAATGGCTCGAGCAACTAATGAAAAACTGTTTTTT.

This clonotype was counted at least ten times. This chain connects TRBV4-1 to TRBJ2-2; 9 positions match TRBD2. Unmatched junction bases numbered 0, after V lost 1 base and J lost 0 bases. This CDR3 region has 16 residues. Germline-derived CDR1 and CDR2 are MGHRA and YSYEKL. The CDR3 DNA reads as TGCGCCAGCAGCCAAGGCGGGGGGGCGAACACCGGGGAGCTGTTTTTT. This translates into CASSQGGGANTGELFF.

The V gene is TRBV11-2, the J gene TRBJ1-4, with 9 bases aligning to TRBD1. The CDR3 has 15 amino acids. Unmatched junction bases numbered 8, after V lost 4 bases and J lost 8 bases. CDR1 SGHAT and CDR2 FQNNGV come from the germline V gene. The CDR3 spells CASSSGTGYSEKLFF. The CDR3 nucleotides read TGTGCCAGCAGCTCCGGGACAGGGTATTCAGAAAAACTGTTTTTT.

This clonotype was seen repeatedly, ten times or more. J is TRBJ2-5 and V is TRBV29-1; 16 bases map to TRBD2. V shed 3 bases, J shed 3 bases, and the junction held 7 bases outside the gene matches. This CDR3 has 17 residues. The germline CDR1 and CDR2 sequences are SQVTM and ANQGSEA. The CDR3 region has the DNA TGCAGCGTTGATGGGACTAGCGGGGGGGCGGAGGAAGAGACCCAGTACTTC. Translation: CSVDGTSGGAEEETQYF.

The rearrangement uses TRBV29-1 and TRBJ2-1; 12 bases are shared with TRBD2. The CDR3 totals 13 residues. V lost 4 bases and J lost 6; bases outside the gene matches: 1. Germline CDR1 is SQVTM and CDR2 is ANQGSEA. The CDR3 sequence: CSVASGRANEQFF. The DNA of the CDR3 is TGCAGCGTTGCTAGCGGGAGGGCCAATGAGCAGTTCTTC.

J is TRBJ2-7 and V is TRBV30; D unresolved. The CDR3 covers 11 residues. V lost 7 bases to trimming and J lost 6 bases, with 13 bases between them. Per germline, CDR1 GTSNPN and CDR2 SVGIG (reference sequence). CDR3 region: CAFGPAREQYF. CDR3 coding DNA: TGTGCCTTCGGCCCTGCCCGCGAGCAGTACTTC.

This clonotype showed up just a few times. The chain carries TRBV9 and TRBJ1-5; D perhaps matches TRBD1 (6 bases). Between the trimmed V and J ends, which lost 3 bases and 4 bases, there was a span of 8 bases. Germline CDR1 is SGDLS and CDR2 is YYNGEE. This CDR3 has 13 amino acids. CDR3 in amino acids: CASSAGDNQPQHF. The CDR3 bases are TGTGCCAGCAGCGCAGGGGATAATCAGCCCCAGCATTTT. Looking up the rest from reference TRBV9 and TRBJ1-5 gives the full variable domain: DSGVTQTPKHLITATGQRVTLRCSPRSGDLSVYWYQQSLDQGLQFLIQYYNGEERAKGNILERFSAQQFPDLHSELNLSSLELGDSALYFCASSAGDNQPQHFGDGTRLSIL.

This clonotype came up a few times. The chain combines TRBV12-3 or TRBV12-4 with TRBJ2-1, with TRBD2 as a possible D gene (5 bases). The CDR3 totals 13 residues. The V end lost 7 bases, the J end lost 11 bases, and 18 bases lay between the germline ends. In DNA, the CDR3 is TGTGCCAGCACGCCAGACAAAGCGGCGAAGCAGTTCTTC. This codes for CASTPDKAAKQFF.